This section outlines one TCR beta chain sequence together with its context. As yet, its antigen is unknown. Deletions cut 2 bases from V and 4 bases from J, with 8 bases between. Germline lookup yields CDR1 SGHTA and CDR2 FQGTGA. This CDR3 region has 13 residues. Noted time point: baseline pretreatment blood. Treatment in this sample: 15 Gy SBRT to primary tumor, nephrectomy 4 weeks later. After SBRT, blood was collected at 2 and 4 weeks, plus baseline. The tumor was a clear cell renal cell carcinoma. Only in-frame clones appear in the TCRdb table, and some are missing; sequencing was by immunoSEQ multiplex PCR. The table has roughly 120,000 clones, roughly four fifths seen once. The data originate from a study of radiation and T cells in renal cell carcinoma. Turning to the study itself: Nephrectomy followed 15 Gy stereotactic body radiation by 4 weeks.

Study-wide points: Top tumor clonotypes rose in blood 2 weeks post-radiation, then contracted.

The chain employs TRBV7-3 and TRBJ2-5; D possibly matches TRBD1 or TRBD2 (5 bases each). This receptor was obtained from a woman between 55 and 75 years old with renal cell carcinoma. The material was blood, obtained from a patient whose treatment included radiotherapy and nephrectomy. The CDR3 sequence: CASSLGDVETQYF. The CDR3 nucleotides read TGTGCCAGCAGCTTAGGGGACGTAGAGACCCAGTACTTC.